The 15 T cell receptor beta chains below all came from one sample that was sequenced in a study of T cells in Graves' hyperthyroidism and ophthalmopathy. RNA transcripts gave rise to amplified TCR beta CDR3 regions. First-round RT-PCR with HTBI primers amplified the TCR CDR3 region. TCRdb redid the calling of the multiplex PCR reads with MiXCR, one entry per CDR3 protein. The repertoire holds about 700,000 distinct CDR3 sequences, with 13% to 15% as singletons. The sequencing input was blood. The source is a woman aged 18-30 years with Graves' hyperthyroidism.

The chain combines TRBV11-3 with TRBJ2-1, with TRBD2 identical over 9 bases. CDR3 length equals 17 residues. CDR1 and CDR2 (germline): SGHNT, YENEEA. The V and J ends lost 3 bases and 7 bases, in that order; junction bases with no gene match: 13. Here the CDR3 DNA reads TGTGCCAGCAGCTTTTCCCCCCTAGCGGGACCTTATAATGAGCAGTTCTTC. Translating it yields CASSFSPLAGPYNEQFF.

The chain employs TRBV2 and TRBJ2-2; D might be TRBD2 (5 bases). Between the trimmed V and J ends, which lost 6 bases and 7 bases, there was a span of 15 bases. The CDR3 runs 14 residues. Germline CDR1 and CDR2: SNHLY and FYNNEI. CDR3: CASRSYGKVGELFF. The CDR3 DNA is TGTGCCAGCAGGTCGTACGGGAAAGTCGGGGAGCTGTTTTTT.

The chain carries TRBV12-3 or TRBV12-4 and TRBJ2-1, with D perhaps matching TRBD1 (6 bases). V was shortened by 6 bases and J by 4 bases, with 10 bases between the two germline ends. The CDR3 has 13 residues. CDR3 DNA sequence: TGTGCCAGCAGCTGGACAGAGTACAATGAGCAGTTCTTC. This encodes CASSWTEYNEQFF.

This clonotype was counted at least ten times. The chain is built from TRBV11-2 and TRBJ2-1; TRBD2 agrees at 11 bases. Germline CDR1 SGHAT, CDR2 FQNNGV. The CDR3 is 21 residues long. Losses at the gene ends were 4 bases for V and 4 bases for J; bases not matched to a gene: 21. For the CDR3, the DNA is TGTGCCAGCAGCTATTTAGGGGGACAGGGAGGGACTAGCGGCAATTACAATGAGCAGTTCTTC. It is translated as CASSYLGGQGGTSGNYNEQFF.

This clonotype was counted a few times. The rearrangement uses TRBV11-2 and TRBJ2-2; D perhaps matches TRBD2 (5 bases). Germline V gives CDR1 SGHAT, CDR2 FQNNGV. The V gene lost 0 bases and the J gene lost 6 bases, with 14 bases spanning the gap. The CDR3 spans 16 residues. The CDR3 DNA is TGTGCCAGCAGCTTAGAATGGGCCCGGGGTGCCGGGGAGCTGTTTTTT. This encodes CASSLEWARGAGELFF.

V usage is TRBV2 and J usage is TRBJ2-5; D not certain. CDR1 and CDR2 from the germline V gene are SNHLY and FYNNEI. CDR3 length: 12 amino acids. V was pared by 4 bases and J by 7 bases, with 10 bases between. DNA of the CDR3: TGTGCCAGCAGTGGGCTTACTGGGACCCAGTACTTC. It specifies CASSGLTGTQYF.

This clonotype was counted between two and nine times. One end of the junction does not line up with germline, which may come from a read error. The genes are TRBV5-1 and TRBJ1-6; possibly TRBD1 for D (6 bases). CDR1 is SGHRS and CDR2 is YFSETQ in the germline V gene. This CDR3 contains 13 residues. DNA of the CDR3: TGCGTCAGCAGCGCGGACAGTGGCGCACCCCTCCACTTT. This gives the protein CVSSADSGAPLHF.

A few counts support this clonotype. V usage is TRBV3-1 and J usage is TRBJ2-5, with 11 bases that match TRBD1. Germline V lookup: CDR1 LGHDT, CDR2 YNNKEL (reference sequence). There are 16 residues in the CDR3. With V trimmed by 7 bases and J by 2 bases, 9 bases remained unmatched. The CDR3 sequence is CASKKGGTGGQETQYF. The CDR3 nucleotides read TGTGCCAGCAAAAAAGGGGGGACAGGGGGTCAAGAGACCCAGTACTTC.

This clonotype was observed many times. The chain has TRBV20-1 and TRBJ2-1; D unresolved. The CDR3 is made up of 12 amino acids. Germline V gives CDR1 DFQATT, CDR2 SNEGSKA (reference sequence). V lost 2 bases, J lost 7 bases, and 9 bases lay in between. CDR3 in amino acids: CSARSDGNEQFF. The CDR3 DNA is TGCAGTGCTAGATCCGACGGGAATGAGCAGTTCTTC.

This chain links TRBV29-1 with TRBJ1-1, with 8 bases lining up with TRBD1. The CDR3 has 11 amino acids. Unmatched junction bases numbered 4, after V lost 7 bases and J lost 6 bases. Germline loops: CDR1 SQVTM, CDR2 ANQGSEA. CDR3 region: CSARTGPEAFF. The CDR3 DNA is TGCAGCGCAAGGACAGGGCCTGAAGCTTTCTTT.

This clonotype was picked up a small number of times. The chain carries TRBV19 and TRBJ2-3, with a weak D call TRBD2 (5 bases). The CDR3 runs to 14 residues. Trimming shortened V by 2 bases and J by 1 base, and 7 bases separated the two germline ends. Germline V gives CDR1 LNHDA, CDR2 SQIVND (reference sequence). CDR3 coding DNA: TGTGCCAGTAGTATAACAGCGGGCACAGATACGCAGTATTTT. Its protein product is CASSITAGTDTQYF.

The chain links TRBV18 to TRBJ2-3; 7 bases are a match to TRBD1. The CDR3 has 15 residues. Germline V gene sequence: CDR1 KGHSH, CDR2 LQKENI. J lost 5 bases, V lost 3 bases, and 8 bases had no gene match. The CDR3 region is CASSPRPDRLDTQYF. CDR3 sequence (DNA): TGTGCCAGCTCACCCCGACCGGACAGGCTAGATACGCAGTATTTT.

This clonotype was counted only a few times. This rearrangement joins TRBV20-1 to TRBJ2-1, with a weak D call TRBD1 (5 bases). CDR1 DFQATT and CDR2 SNEGSKA come from the germline V gene (reference sequence). The CDR3 is 15 residues long. V lost 1 base, J lost 4 bases, and 14 bases lay in between. The CDR3 sequence: CSARVGSRGYNEQFF. DNA for the CDR3: TGCAGTGCTAGAGTAGGTTCTAGGGGTTACAATGAGCAGTTCTTC.

The table lists this clonotype with many counts. The J gene is TRBJ1-1, the V gene TRBV7-9, with 7 bases identical to TRBD1. Germline CDR1 SEHNR, CDR2 FQNEAQ (reference sequence). V trimming: 5 bases; J trimming: 5 bases; junction bases outside the gene matches: 8. The CDR3 covers 14 residues. The CDR3 DNA reads TGTGCCAGCAGCCCCAGGGGGGGATTTACTGAAGCTTTCTTT. It specifies CASSPRGGFTEAFF.

This chain uses TRBV2 with TRBJ2-1, with D unclear. The germline V gene has CDR1 SNHLY and CDR2 FYNNEI. This CDR3 region has 14 residues. The V end lost 6 bases, the J end lost 1 base, and 10 bases lay between the germline ends. CDR3 DNA: TGTGCCAGCAGCCGTCTAGGATCCTACAATGAGCAGTTCTTC. Protein sequence: CASSRLGSYNEQFF.